This TCR beta chain was recorded in a study of beta chain features in type 1 diabetes. Study overall: Similarity in age, gender and cell yields was seen between patients and healthy donors. General study results and limits: Shorter templates might be favored by PCR, and equally so in patients and in controls. Significant though moderate, a shortening of TCRB CDR3s appeared in all four CD4+ subsets of Type 1 diabetes patients. TCRB rearrangement may or may not be influenced by HLA type; here this remained unresolved.

Every isolated RNA sample was fully reverse transcribed, so sequencing captured expressed TCRB transcripts. There were 3 million to 4 million reads on average in the naive, central memory and regulatory T cell samples. Using immunoSEQ multiplex PCR, the repertoire was profiled, and TCRdb retains in-frame clones only, with some absent. The sample lists some 290,000 clones; roughly an eighth were seen once. This clone appeared a few times. What it binds is unknown. The TCR sequence derives from a man aged 30-40 years with type 1 diabetes. Source material: naive CD4+ T cells from blood.

In DNA form, the CDR3 reads TGTGCCAGCAGCCGGACGGCGGGGGGCTACGAGCAGTACTTC. Translated: CASSRTAGGYEQYF. The V call is TRBV7-2, the J call TRBJ2-7, with 8 positions matching TRBD2. The J segment lost 3 bases and the V segment lost 5 bases, leaving 6 bases of the junction unmatched. The germline CDR1 and CDR2 sequences are SGHTA and FQGNSA. The CDR3 has 14 amino acids.